The 25 T cell receptor beta chains below all came from one sample that was sequenced in a study of CD8+ T cells in alopecia areata. RNA, once extracted, was reverse transcribed into cDNA for use as the sequencing template. Method: immunoSEQ multiplex PCR; TCRdb's copy keeps in-frame clones and lacks some. Of 90,000 to 150,000 clones detected, 55% to 70% appear once; the ten largest clones hold approximately 2.6%. What was sequenced was CD4+ T cells sorted from blood. Source of these receptors: a human donor in good health.

The chain joins TRBV7-2 to TRBJ2-1, with 7 bases matching TRBD1. Trimming cost V 4 bases and J 6 bases; bases outside gene matches: 3. Germline CDR1 is SGHTA and CDR2 is FQGNSA. The CDR3 is 13 amino acids. The chain's CDR3 is CASSWGQFNEQFF. CDR3 DNA sequence: TGTGCCAGCAGCTGGGGACAGTTCAATGAGCAGTTCTTC.

This clone was counted between two and nine times. This rearrangement joins TRBV27 to TRBJ2-7; D may be TRBD1 or TRBD2 (6 bases each). Per germline, CDR1 MNHEY and CDR2 SMNVEV (reference sequence). This CDR3 contains 17 residues. V lost 5 bases and J 2 bases, leaving 22 bases between the germline ends. CDR3 sequence: CASSPGGSGALAYEQYF. The CDR3 DNA reads as TGTGCCAGCAGTCCCGGGGGTTCAGGGGCCCTAGCCTACGAGCAGTACTTC.

V is TRBV28 and J is TRBJ1-2; D uncertain. From germline, CDR1 is MDHEN and CDR2 SYDVKM. Trimming pared 3 bases from V and 4 bases from J, leaving 9 bases between. This CDR3 has 13 amino acids. The CDR3, as DNA: TGTGCCAGCAGTTTGGGCACAACCTATGGCTACACCTTC. It is translated as CASSLGTTYGYTF.

This clone was counted once. The J gene is TRBJ2-3, the V gene TRBV30; unclear D gene. Germline V lookup: CDR1 GTSNPN, CDR2 SVGIG (reference sequence). Trimming took off 1 base at V and 5 bases at J, with 16 bases between the two ends. CDR3 size: 15 residues. The CDR3 loop is CAWSEMGYLGDTQYF. The CDR3 DNA reads as TGTGCCTGGAGTGAAATGGGTTATTTGGGAGATACGCAGTATTTT.

This clone turned up a few times. The chain has TRBV29-1 and TRBJ1-2, with 8 bases that match TRBD1. Germline V gene data show CDR1 as SQVTM and CDR2 as ANQGSEA. This CDR3 spans 14 amino acids. V gave up 1 base and J gave up 4 bases; unmatched junction bases: 5. CDR3 sequence: CSVEVPGGGYGYTF. The CDR3 coding sequence is TGCAGCGTTGAAGTCCCAGGGGGCGGCTATGGCTACACCTTC.

V and J are TRBV25-1 and TRBJ1-1; no firm D call. Trimming left V 1 base short and J 12 bases short, with 12 bases between. The V gene's germline CDR1 is MGHDK and CDR2 SYGVNS. CDR3 size: 12 residues. The CDR3 nucleotides are TGTGCCAGCAGTGAATCAAGCAGTCGAACTTTCTTT. It yields the protein CASSESSSRTFF.

V gene TRBV30 combines with J gene TRBJ2-1, with 7 positions matching TRBD1. This CDR3 comprises 12 residues. Per germline, CDR1 GTSNPN and CDR2 SVGIG (reference sequence). The ends lost 5 bases at V and 6 bases at J; junction bases unmatched: 4. CDR3 region: CAWGPGGNEQFF. Here the CDR3 DNA reads TGTGCCTGGGGGCCAGGGGGCAATGAGCAGTTCTTC.

The gene calls are TRBV5-4 and TRBJ2-5; the D gene is possibly TRBD2 (5 bases). Trimming took 4 bases from V and 1 from J, leaving 11 bases between them. Looked up from germline, CDR1 is SGHNT and CDR2 is YYREEE (reference sequence). This CDR3 contains 14 residues. The CDR3, as DNA: TGTGCCAGCAGCAGCATCGGACTCCAAGAGACCCAGTACTTC. Residues: CASSSIGLQETQYF.

The chain recombines TRBV15 with TRBJ1-5; tentative D call: TRBD1 (6 bases). In germline, CDR1 is LNHNV, CDR2 YYDKDF (reference sequence). The CDR3 consists of 14 residues. With 4 bases removed from V and 4 bases from J, the gap between germline ends came to 11 bases. The CDR3 DNA reads as TGTGCCACCAGCACCGGACAGCCGAATCAGCCCCAGCATTTT. Amino acid sequence: CATSTGQPNQPQHF. Filled out from reference TRBV15 and TRBJ1-5, the complete variable domain reads DAMVIQNPRYQVTQFGKPVTLSCSQTLNHNVMYWYQQKSSQAPKLLFHYYDKDFNNEADTPDNFQSRRPNTSFCFLDIRSPGLGDTAMYLCATSTGQPNQPQHFGDGTRLSIL.

The V and J genes are TRBV29-1 and TRBJ2-7, with D hard to call. Germline V gene data show CDR1 as SQVTM and CDR2 as ANQGSEA. Trimming pared 0 bases from V and 3 bases from J, leaving 6 bases between. The CDR3 loop spans 12 amino acids. CDR3 in DNA: TGCAGCGTTGAAGATCGGAGCTACGAGCAGTACTTC. Its translation: CSVEDRSYEQYF.

The rearrangement joins TRBV7-9 to TRBJ2-6; D is ambiguous. Germline V gene data show CDR1 as SEHNR and CDR2 as FQNEAQ (reference sequence). The V gene lost 3 bases and the J gene lost 0 bases, with 12 bases spanning the gap. The CDR3 extends over 17 amino acids. This chain's CDR3 is CASSFEQIYSGANVLTF. The CDR3 coding sequence is TGTGCCAGCAGCTTTGAACAGATATACTCTGGGGCCAACGTCCTGACTTTC.

V gene TRBV6-6 combines with J gene TRBJ1-1; D remains unclear. This CDR3 region has 12 residues. Germline V CDR1 and CDR2: MNHNY, SVGAGI (reference sequence). Trimming removed 6 bases from V and 1 base from J, with 6 bases in between. This CDR3 is CASSSGNTEAFF. For the CDR3, the DNA is TGTGCCAGCAGCTCGGGGAACACTGAAGCTTTCTTT.

The chain couples TRBV15 to TRBJ2-7; 7 nucleotides agree with TRBD1. Looked up from germline, CDR1 is LNHNV and CDR2 is YYDKDF (reference sequence). There are 14 residues in the CDR3. With V trimmed by 11 bases and J by 5 bases, 15 bases remained unmatched. The CDR3 sequence: CAVGTGTARDEQYF. The CDR3 DNA reads as TGTGCCGTTGGAACAGGGACAGCCCGGGACGAGCAGTACTTC.

V and J are TRBV2 and TRBJ1-6; no firm D call. Germline loops: CDR1 SNHLY, CDR2 FYNNEI. The germline V and J ends were trimmed by 0 bases and 13 bases, with 10 bases remaining between them. This CDR3 contains 13 residues. Written as DNA, the CDR3 is TGTGCCAGCAGTGAAGCGCGAAGTAGTCCCCTCCACTTT. Translated, it gives CASSEARSSPLHF.

This clone was seen a handful of times. This sequence joins TRBV5-1 and TRBJ1-2, with D unclear. This CDR3 region has 16 residues. Germline V lookup: CDR1 SGHRS, CDR2 YFSETQ. Trimming shortened V by 4 bases and J by 5 bases, and 21 bases separated the two germline ends. The CDR3 region is CASSPPGSRMGYGYTF. In DNA form, the CDR3 reads TGCGCCAGCAGCCCCCCCGGGAGCCGGATGGGGTATGGCTACACCTTC. The full variable domain, its missing parts supplied by reference TRBV5-1 and TRBJ1-2, is KAGVTQTPRYLIKTRGQQVTLSCSPISGHRSVSWYQQTPGQGLQFLFEYFSETQRNKGNFPGRFSGRQFSNSRSEMNVSTLELGDSALYLCASSPPGSRMGYGYTFGSGTRLTVV.

Only a few counts were recorded for this clone. The rearrangement uses TRBV29-1 and TRBJ1-1, with TRBD1 matching 11 bases. J lost 1 base, V lost 6 bases, and 4 bases had no gene match. This CDR3 region has 14 residues. Germline loops: CDR1 SQVTM, CDR2 ANQGSEA. CDR3 amino acids: CSVGDRGRNTEAFF. The CDR3 coding sequence is TGCAGCGTAGGGGACAGGGGGAGGAACACTGAAGCTTTCTTT.

The chain carries TRBV30 and TRBJ1-3, with TRBD1 matching 7 bases. Germline V gene sequence: CDR1 GTSNPN, CDR2 SVGIG (reference sequence). The CDR3 is made up of 10 amino acids. After removal of 4 bases from V and 10 bases from J, the junction contained 1 base not matched to a gene. The CDR3 here is CAWNRGTIYF. Here the CDR3 DNA reads TGTGCCTGGAACAGGGGAACCATATATTTT.

The chain joins TRBV29-1 to TRBJ1-2; 7 bases match TRBD1. The CDR3 length is 13 residues. Germline-derived CDR1 and CDR2 are SQVTM and ANQGSEA. Trimming removed 6 bases from V and 6 bases from J; junction bases left unmatched: 10. The DNA of the CDR3 is TGCAGCGTGTACATACGGACAGGAGATGGCTACACCTTC. Amino acids: CSVYIRTGDGYTF.

This clone was seen a handful of times. The chain employs TRBV30 and TRBJ2-7, with 9 bases aligning to TRBD1. This CDR3 spans 14 amino acids. Losses at the gene ends were 1 base for V and 5 bases for J; bases not matched to a gene: 6. Germline CDR1 is GTSNPN and CDR2 is SVGIG (reference sequence). As DNA, the CDR3 is TGTGCCTGGAGTGCCGGGACAGGGTCCAACGAGCAGTACTTC. This encodes CAWSAGTGSNEQYF.

CDR3 in DNA: TGTGCCAGCAGCCTTAAGCCCTACAATGAGCAGTTCTTC. Amino acids: CASSLKPYNEQFF. V is TRBV7-3 and J is TRBJ2-1, with no clear D. The CDR3 length is 13 residues. The V end was cut by 5 bases, the J end by 2 bases, with 7 bases between. Germline CDR1 and CDR2: SGHTA and FQGTGA.

This clone was seen a handful of times. This sequence joins TRBV7-9 and TRBJ2-2; 8 bases are a match to TRBD2. The ends lost 5 bases at V and 2 bases at J; junction bases unmatched: 4. The germline V gene encodes CDR1 SEHNR and CDR2 FQNEAQ (reference sequence). CDR3 length: 15 amino acids. The CDR3 loop is CASSPRGANTGELFF. CDR3 DNA sequence: TGTGCCAGCAGCCCGCGGGGGGCAAACACCGGGGAGCTGTTTTTT.

The chain couples TRBV29-1 to TRBJ1-2, with D perhaps TRBD1 (6 bases). Germline V gene lookup returns CDR1 SQVTM and CDR2 ANQGSEA. The CDR3 runs 15 residues. V lost 6 bases to trimming and J lost 4 bases, with 21 bases between them. The CDR3 DNA reads as TGCAGCGTCCCCCTTGGGGGGGGCGGGATCTATGGCTACACCTTC. Amino acid sequence: CSVPLGGGGIYGYTF.

The chain joins TRBV30 to TRBJ2-2; 7 bases map to TRBD2. Germline V gene lookup returns CDR1 GTSNPN and CDR2 SVGIG (reference sequence). The CDR3 contains 14 residues. V was pared by 4 bases and J by 5 bases, with 7 bases of the junction left unmatched. The CDR3 nucleotides are TGTGCCTGGATTAGGCGGGGGAGTACCGGGGAGCTGTTTTTT. As protein: CAWIRRGSTGELFF.

This sequence joins TRBV7-8 and TRBJ2-5; 14 bases match TRBD2. This CDR3 contains 18 residues. V shed 5 bases, J shed 4 bases, and the junction held 12 bases outside the gene matches. CDR1 and CDR2 (germline): SGHVS, FQNEAQ. Written as DNA, the CDR3 is TGTGCCAGCAGCCAGGGACTAGCGGGGGTCGCCTTCGTAGAGACCCAGTACTTC. Its protein is CASSQGLAGVAFVETQYF.

The rearrangement joins TRBV5-1 to TRBJ1-1; 9 positions agree with TRBD1. CDR3 length: 14 amino acids. V lost 7 bases and J lost 5; bases outside the gene matches: 9. The germline V gene encodes CDR1 SGHRS and CDR2 YFSETQ. The chain's CDR3 is CASGRTGGWTEAFF. In DNA form, the CDR3 reads TGCGCCAGCGGACGCACAGGGGGCTGGACTGAAGCTTTCTTT.